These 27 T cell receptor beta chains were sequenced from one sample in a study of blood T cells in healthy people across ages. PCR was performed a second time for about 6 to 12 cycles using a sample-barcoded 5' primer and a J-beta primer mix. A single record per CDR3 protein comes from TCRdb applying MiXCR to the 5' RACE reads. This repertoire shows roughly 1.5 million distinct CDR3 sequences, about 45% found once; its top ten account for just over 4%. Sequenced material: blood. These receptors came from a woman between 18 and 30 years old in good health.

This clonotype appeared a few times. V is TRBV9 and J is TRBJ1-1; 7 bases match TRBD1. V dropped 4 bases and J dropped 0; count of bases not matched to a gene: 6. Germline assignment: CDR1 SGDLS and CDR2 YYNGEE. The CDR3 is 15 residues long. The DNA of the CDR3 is TGTGCCAGCAGCATCCGGACAGGCTTGAACACTGAAGCTTTCTTT. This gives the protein CASSIRTGLNTEAFF.

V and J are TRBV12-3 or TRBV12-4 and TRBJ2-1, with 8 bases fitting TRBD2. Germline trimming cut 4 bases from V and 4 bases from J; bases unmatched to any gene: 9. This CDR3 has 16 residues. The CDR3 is CASSCPPGGLYNEQFF. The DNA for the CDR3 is TGTGCCAGCAGTTGCCCCCCGGGGGGGCTATACAATGAGCAGTTCTTC.

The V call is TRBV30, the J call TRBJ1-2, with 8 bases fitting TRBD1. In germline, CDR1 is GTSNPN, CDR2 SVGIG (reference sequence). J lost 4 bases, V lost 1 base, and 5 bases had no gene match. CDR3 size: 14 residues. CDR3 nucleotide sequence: TGTGCCTGGAGTGGAACTACAGGGGGCTATGGCTACACCTTC. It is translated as CAWSGTTGGYGYTF.

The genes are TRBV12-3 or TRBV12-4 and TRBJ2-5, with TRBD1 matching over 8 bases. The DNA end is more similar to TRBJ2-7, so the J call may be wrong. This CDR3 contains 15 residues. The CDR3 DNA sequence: TGTGCCAGCAGTTTATCGCCCCAAACAGGGGGCGAGCAGTACTTC. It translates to CASSLSPQTGGEQYF.

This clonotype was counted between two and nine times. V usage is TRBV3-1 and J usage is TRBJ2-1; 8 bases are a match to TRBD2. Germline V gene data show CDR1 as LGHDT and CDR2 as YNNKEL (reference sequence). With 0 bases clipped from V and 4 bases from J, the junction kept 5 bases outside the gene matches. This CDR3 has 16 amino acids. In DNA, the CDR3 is TGTGCCAGCAGCCAAGAAGGAACTAGCGGATACAATGAGCAGTTCTTC. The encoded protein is CASSQEGTSGYNEQFF.

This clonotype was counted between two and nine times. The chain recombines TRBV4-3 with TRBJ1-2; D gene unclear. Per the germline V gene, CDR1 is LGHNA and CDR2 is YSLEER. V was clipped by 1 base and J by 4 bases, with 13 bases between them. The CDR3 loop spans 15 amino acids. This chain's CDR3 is CASSQAAGGGYGYTF. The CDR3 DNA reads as TGCGCCAGCAGCCAAGCGGCGGGCGGCGGCTATGGCTACACCTTC.

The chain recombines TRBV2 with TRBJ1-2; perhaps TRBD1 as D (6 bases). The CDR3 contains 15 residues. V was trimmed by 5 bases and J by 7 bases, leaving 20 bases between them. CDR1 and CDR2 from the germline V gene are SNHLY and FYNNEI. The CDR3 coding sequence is TGTGCCAGCAGTCCGCCGGGGGGGGGCGCCTCTGGCTACACCTTC. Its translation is CASSPPGGGASGYTF.

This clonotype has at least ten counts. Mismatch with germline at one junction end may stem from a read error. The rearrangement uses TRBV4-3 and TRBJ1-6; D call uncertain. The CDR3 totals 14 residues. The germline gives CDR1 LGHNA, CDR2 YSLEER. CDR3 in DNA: TGTGCCAGCAGCCAGGTCTCCTATAATTCACCCCTCCACTTT. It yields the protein CASSQVSYNSPLHF.

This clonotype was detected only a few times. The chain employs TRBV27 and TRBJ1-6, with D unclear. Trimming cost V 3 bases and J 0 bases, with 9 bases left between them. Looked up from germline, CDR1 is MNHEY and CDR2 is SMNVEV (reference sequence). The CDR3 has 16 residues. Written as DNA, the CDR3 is TGTGCCAGCAGTTTCGGGTTGAGCTCCTATAATTCACCCCTCCACTTT. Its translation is CASSFGLSSYNSPLHF.

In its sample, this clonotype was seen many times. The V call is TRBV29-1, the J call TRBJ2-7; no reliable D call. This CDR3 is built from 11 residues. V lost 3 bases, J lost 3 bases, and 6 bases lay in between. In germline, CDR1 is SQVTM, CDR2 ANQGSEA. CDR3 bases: TGCAGCGTTGACATGGGCTACGAGCAGTACTTC. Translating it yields CSVDMGYEQYF.

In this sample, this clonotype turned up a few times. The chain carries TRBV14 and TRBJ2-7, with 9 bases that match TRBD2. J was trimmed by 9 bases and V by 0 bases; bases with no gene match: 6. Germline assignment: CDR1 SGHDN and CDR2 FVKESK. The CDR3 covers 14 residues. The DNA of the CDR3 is TGTGCCAGCAGCCAAGATCTACTAGCGGGCTCGCAGTACTTC. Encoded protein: CASSQDLLAGSQYF. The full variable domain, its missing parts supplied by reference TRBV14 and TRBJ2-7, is EAGVTQFPSHSVIEKGQTVTLRCDPISGHDNLYWYRRVMGKEIKFLLHFVKESKQDESGMPNNRFLAERTGGTYSTLKVQPAELEDSGVYFCASSQDLLAGSQYFGPGTRLTVT.

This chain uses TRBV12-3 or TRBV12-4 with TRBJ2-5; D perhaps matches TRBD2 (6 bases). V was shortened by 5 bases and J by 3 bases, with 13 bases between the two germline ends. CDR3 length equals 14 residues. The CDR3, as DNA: TGTGCCAGCAGTGTAAGTGCGGGGAAAGAGACCCAGTACTTC. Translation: CASSVSAGKETQYF.

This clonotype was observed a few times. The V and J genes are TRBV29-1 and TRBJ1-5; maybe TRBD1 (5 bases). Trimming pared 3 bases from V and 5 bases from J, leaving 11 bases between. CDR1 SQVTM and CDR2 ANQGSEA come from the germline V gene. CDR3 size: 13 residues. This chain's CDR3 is CSVEAGRDQPQHF. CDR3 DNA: TGCAGCGTTGAGGCAGGGAGAGATCAGCCCCAGCATTTT.

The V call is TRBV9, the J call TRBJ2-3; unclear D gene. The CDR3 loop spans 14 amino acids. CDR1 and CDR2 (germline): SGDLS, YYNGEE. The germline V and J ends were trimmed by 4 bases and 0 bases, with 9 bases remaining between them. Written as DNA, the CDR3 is TGTGCCAGCAGCACAGAGACTAGCACAGATACGCAGTATTTT. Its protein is CASSTETSTDTQYF.

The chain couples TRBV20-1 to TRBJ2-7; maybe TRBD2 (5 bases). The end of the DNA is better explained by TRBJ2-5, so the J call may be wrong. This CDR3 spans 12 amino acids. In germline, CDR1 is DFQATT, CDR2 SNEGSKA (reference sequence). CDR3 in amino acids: CSAAPEGETQYF. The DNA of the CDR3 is TGCAGTGCGGCTCCCGAGGGAGAGACCCAGTACTTC.

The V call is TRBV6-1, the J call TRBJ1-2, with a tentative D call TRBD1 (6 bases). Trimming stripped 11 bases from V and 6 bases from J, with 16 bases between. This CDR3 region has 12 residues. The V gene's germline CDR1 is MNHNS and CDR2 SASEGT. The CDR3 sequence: CAARVGADGYTF. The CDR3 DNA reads TGTGCCGCCCGAGTGGGGGCCGATGGCTACACCTTC.

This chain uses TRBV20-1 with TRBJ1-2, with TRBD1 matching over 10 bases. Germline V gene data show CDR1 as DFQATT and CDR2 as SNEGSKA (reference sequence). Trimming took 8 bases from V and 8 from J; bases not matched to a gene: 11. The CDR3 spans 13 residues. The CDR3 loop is CSRWDGTGEGYTF. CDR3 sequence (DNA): TGCAGTCGATGGGATGGGACAGGGGAAGGCTACACCTTC.

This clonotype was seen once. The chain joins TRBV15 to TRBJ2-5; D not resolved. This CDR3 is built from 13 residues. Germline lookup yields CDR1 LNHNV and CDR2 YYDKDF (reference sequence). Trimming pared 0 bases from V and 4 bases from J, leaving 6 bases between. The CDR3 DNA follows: TGTGCCACCAGCAGAGATGAAGGAGAGACCCAGTACTTC. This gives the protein CATSRDEGETQYF.

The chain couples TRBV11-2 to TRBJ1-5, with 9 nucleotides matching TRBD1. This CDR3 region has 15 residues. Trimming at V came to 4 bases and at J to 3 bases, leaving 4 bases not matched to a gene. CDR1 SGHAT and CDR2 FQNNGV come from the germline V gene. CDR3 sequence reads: CASSYGTGNNQPQHF. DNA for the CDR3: TGTGCCAGCAGCTATGGGACAGGGAACAATCAGCCCCAGCATTTT.

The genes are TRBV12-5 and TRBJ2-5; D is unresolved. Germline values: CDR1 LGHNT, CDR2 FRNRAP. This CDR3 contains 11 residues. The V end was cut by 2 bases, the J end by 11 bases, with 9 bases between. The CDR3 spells CASGLIHEQYF. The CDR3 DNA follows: TGTGCTAGTGGTTTGATCCATGAGCAGTACTTC.

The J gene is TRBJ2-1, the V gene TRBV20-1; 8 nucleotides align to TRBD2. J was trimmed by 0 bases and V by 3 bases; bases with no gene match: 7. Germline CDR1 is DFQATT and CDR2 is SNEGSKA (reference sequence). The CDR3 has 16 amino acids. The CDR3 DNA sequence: TGCAGTGCTAGGTCCCAGAGCGGGAGCTCCTACAATGAGCAGTTCTTC. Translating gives CSARSQSGSSYNEQFF.

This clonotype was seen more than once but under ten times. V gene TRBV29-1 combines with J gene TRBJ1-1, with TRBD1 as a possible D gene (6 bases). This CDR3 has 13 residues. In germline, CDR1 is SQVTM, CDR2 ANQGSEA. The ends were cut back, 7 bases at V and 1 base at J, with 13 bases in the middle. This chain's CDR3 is CSGGQRTNTEAFF. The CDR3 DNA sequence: TGCAGCGGGGGGCAGCGAACGAACACTGAAGCTTTCTTT.

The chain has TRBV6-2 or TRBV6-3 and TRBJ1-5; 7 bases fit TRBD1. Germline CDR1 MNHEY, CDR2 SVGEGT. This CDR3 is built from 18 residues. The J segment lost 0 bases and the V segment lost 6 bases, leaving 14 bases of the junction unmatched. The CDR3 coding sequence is TGTGCCAGCAGCGCCGGGACAGCAGACTTCCATAGCAATCAGCCCCAGCATTTT. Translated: CASSAGTADFHSNQPQHF.

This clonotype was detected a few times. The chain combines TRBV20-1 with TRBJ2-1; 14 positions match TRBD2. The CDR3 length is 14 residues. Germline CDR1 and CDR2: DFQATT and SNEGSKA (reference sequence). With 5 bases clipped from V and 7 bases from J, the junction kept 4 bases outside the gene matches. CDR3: CSAHGLAGGNEQFF. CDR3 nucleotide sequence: TGCAGTGCTCACGGACTAGCGGGAGGTAATGAGCAGTTCTTC.

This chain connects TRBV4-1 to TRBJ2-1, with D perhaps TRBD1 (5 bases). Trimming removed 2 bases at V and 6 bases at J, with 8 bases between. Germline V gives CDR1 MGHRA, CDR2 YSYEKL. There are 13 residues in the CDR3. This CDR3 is CASSQQGTNEQFF. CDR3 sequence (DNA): TGCGCCAGCAGCCAACAGGGCACCAATGAGCAGTTCTTC.

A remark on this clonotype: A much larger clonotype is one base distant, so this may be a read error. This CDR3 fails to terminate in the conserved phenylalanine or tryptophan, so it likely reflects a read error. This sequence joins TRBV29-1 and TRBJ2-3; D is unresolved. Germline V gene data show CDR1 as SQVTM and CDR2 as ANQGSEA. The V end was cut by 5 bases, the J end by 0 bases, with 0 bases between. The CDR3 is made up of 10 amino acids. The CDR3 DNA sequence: TGCAGCGTTAGCACAGATACGCAGTATTCT. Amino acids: CSVSTDTQYS.

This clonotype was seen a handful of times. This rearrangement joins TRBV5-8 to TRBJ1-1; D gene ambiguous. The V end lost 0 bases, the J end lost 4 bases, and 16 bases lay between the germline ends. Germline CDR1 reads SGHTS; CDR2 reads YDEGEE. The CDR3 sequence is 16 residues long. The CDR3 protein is CASSLGWLLGGTEAFF. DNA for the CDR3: TGTGCCAGCAGCTTGGGGTGGTTGTTGGGAGGCACTGAAGCTTTCTTT. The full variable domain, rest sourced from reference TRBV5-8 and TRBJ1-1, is EAGVTQSPTHLIKTRGQQATLRCSPISGHTSVYWYQQALGLGLQFLLWYDEGEERNRGNFPPRFSGRQFPNYSSELNVNALELEDSALYLCASSLGWLLGGTEAFFGQGTRLTVV.